These 5 T cell receptor beta chains were all obtained from the same sample, sequenced in a study of beta chain features in type 1 diabetes (dated by TCRdb to 2016 to 2018). Receptors were amplified or captured by the immunoSEQ multiplex PCR assay. The entire isolated RNA was reverse transcribed using the High Capacity cDNA Reverse Transcription Kit, and thus expressed TCRB transcripts were sequenced. Drawn from immuneACCESS, this table holds only the in-frame rearrangements with V and J called that TCRdb kept. Clones are partly lost; checked studies trace under half to an unresolved V gene and leave the rest unexplained. The sample yields 250,000 to 350,000 clones; 15% were counted once. Together, the top ten hold roughly 0.015% of the sample. On the study overall, not on this receptor specifically: Type 1 diabetes patients showed a moderate but significant shortening of TCRB CDR3 length in all four CD4+ subsets.

These receptors are not linked to any known antigen. Sequenced sample: naive CD4+ T cells from blood. Taken with the paper, the label for cell subset or site translates to: true naive CD4+ T cells. Source of these receptors: a man aged 18 to 30 with type 1 diabetes.

The table lists this clone with a few counts. The gene calls are TRBV9 and TRBJ2-2; 7 nucleotides match TRBD1. The germline V gene encodes CDR1 SGDLS and CDR2 YYNGEE. The CDR3 has 15 residues. The J segment lost 2 bases and the V segment lost 0 bases, leaving 1 base of the junction unmatched. The CDR3 is CASSVGDRNTGELFF. As DNA, the CDR3 is TGTGCCAGCAGCGTAGGGGACAGAAACACCGGGGAGCTGTTTTTT.

This chain joins TRBV19 and TRBJ1-3, with 7 bases that match TRBD1. Germline CDR1 LNHDA, CDR2 SQIVND (reference sequence). CDR3 length: 15 amino acids. Trimming removed 4 bases from V and 0 bases from J; junction bases left unmatched: 3. This CDR3 is CASSTTGTSGNTIYF. The CDR3 DNA follows: TGTGCCAGTAGTACGACAGGGACCTCTGGAAACACCATATATTTT.

This clone occurred a few times. CDR3 amino acids: CASSKAATGRSPTEAFF. In DNA, the CDR3 is TGTGCCAGCAGCAAAGCAGCGACAGGGAGGTCACCCACTGAAGCTTTCTTT. This chain joins TRBV21-1 and TRBJ1-1; the D call TRBD1 from the table was never checked on the DNA. TRBV21-1 is a known pseudogene. CDR3 length equals 17 residues.

The chain couples TRBV4-3 to TRBJ2-3, with a tentative D call TRBD2 (6 bases). Germline CDR1 reads LGHNA; CDR2 reads YSLEER. CDR3 length equals 16 residues. Deletions cut 2 bases from V and 1 base from J, with 13 bases between. The CDR3 spells CASSQLASSGTDTQYF. The CDR3 nucleotides are TGCGCCAGCAGCCAACTAGCGTCGTCCGGCACAGATACGCAGTATTTT.

This CDR3 is CSAPSVHEQYF. CDR3 bases: TGCAGTGCTCCGTCGGTCCACGAGCAGTACTTC. This rearrangement joins TRBV20-1 to TRBJ2-7; D ambiguous. Germline CDR1 is DFQATT and CDR2 is SNEGSKA (reference sequence). The CDR3 runs to 11 residues. The ends were cut back, 5 bases at V and 5 bases at J, with 10 bases in the middle.